This TCR beta chain was observed in a study of blood T cell repertoires in COVID-19. Study at large: COVID-19 samples collected from the United States, Italy and Spain covered acute and convalescent phases.

In the original analysis: Reference gene primer amplification gave nucleated cell count estimates. TCRdb's table, derived via immunoSEQ multiplex PCR, lists solely in-frame clones and lacks some. V and J calls and clone size follow that table, whereas D and trimming were derived from the DNA. The data hold about 21,000 clones, with less than 85% observed a single time. The length of the CDR3 is 13 residues. V was cut by 8 bases and J by 3 bases, with 11 bases left in between. Germline loops: CDR1 MDHEN, CDR2 SYDVKM. The clonotype was recovered from a man in his fifties or sixties with active COVID-19. Sequencing input: peripheral blood. V usage is TRBV28 and J usage is TRBJ2-1; no reliable D call. The CDR3 loop is CASGRNLYNEQFF. In nucleotides, the CDR3 is TGTGCCAGCGGCAGAAACCTCTACAATGAGCAGTTCTTC.